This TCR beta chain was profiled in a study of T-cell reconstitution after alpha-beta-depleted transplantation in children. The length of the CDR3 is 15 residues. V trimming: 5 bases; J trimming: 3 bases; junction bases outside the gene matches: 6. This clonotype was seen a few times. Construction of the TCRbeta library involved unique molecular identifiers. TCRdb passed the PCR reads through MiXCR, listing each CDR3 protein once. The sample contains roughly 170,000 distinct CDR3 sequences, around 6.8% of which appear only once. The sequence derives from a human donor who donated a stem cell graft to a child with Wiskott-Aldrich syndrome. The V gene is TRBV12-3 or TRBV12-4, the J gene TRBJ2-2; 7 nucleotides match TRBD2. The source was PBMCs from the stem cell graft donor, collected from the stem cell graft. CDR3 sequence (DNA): TGTGCCAGCAGTGGCGGGACTACCTACACCGGGGAGCTGTTTTTT. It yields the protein CASSGGTTYTGELFF.